Listed here are 28 T cell receptor beta chains from one sample, sequenced in a study of CD8+ T cells in alopecia areata. cDNA reverse transcribed from extracted RNA served as the sequencing template. Method: immunoSEQ multiplex PCR; TCRdb's copy keeps in-frame clones and lacks some. The data show 130,000 to 150,000 clones, more than 75% seen once. The starting material was CD8+ T cells sorted from blood, obtained at week 0. The receptors here all came from a human donor with alopecia areata.

J is TRBJ2-7 and V is TRBV27, with TRBD2 identical over 11 bases. This CDR3 comprises 16 residues. Germline V CDR1 and CDR2: MNHEY, SMNVEV (reference sequence). V lost 5 bases, J lost 2 bases, and 8 bases stayed unmatched. The CDR3 here is CASSPQRLAGPYEQYF. The DNA of the CDR3 is TGTGCCAGCAGTCCACAGAGACTAGCGGGACCCTACGAGCAGTACTTC.

This clone was detected a few times. The CDR3 DNA follows: TGTGCCAGCAGCCTCGGGCAGGAGGGCGCAGATACGCAGTATTTT. It is translated as CASSLGQEGADTQYF. This chain links TRBV7-9 with TRBJ2-3, with a possible D match to TRBD2 (6 bases). CDR1 and CDR2 (germline): SEHNR, FQNEAQ (reference sequence). Deletions cut 5 bases from V and 4 bases from J, with 16 bases between. The CDR3 totals 15 residues.

The V and J genes are TRBV11-2 and TRBJ2-1; no definite D call. Trimming shortened V by 3 bases and J by 5 bases, and 11 bases separated the two germline ends. This CDR3 has 14 amino acids. Germline CDR1 SGHAT, CDR2 FQNNGV. Here the CDR3 reads CASSFNGFDNEQFF. The CDR3 nucleotides are TGTGCCAGCAGCTTTAATGGGTTTGACAATGAGCAGTTCTTC.

In the case of this clone: This sample includes further DNA sequences coding for the same CDR3. The chain combines TRBV5-1 with TRBJ2-1, with 11 bases aligning to TRBD2. There are 15 residues in the CDR3. V shed 2 bases, J shed 8 bases, and the junction held 6 bases outside the gene matches. From germline, CDR1 is SGHRS and CDR2 YFSETQ. CDR3 protein: CASSLRLAGGDEQFF. In nucleotides, the CDR3 is TGCGCCAGCAGCTTAAGGCTAGCGGGAGGCGATGAGCAGTTCTTC.

V usage is TRBV5-6 and J usage is TRBJ1-1, with D perhaps matching TRBD1 (6 bases). Between the trimmed V and J ends, which lost 4 bases and 7 bases, there was a span of 14 bases. This CDR3 spans 13 amino acids. Per the germline V gene, CDR1 is SGHDT and CDR2 is YYEEEE. The CDR3 loop reads CASSAWGHGEAFF. CDR3 nucleotides: TGTGCCAGCAGCGCCTGGGGGCACGGTGAAGCTTTCTTT.

J is TRBJ2-7 and V is TRBV4-1; no definite D call. V was cut by 3 bases and J by 6 bases, with 6 bases left in between. Germline V gene sequence: CDR1 MGHRA, CDR2 YSYEKL. This CDR3 contains 11 residues. CDR3 protein: CASSHGREQYF. Written as DNA, the CDR3 is TGCGCCAGCAGCCACGGCCGCGAGCAGTACTTC.

The chain carries TRBV19 and TRBJ2-1; D is perhaps TRBD1 or TRBD2 (5 bases each). Trimming cost V 4 bases and J 3 bases, with 10 bases left between them. Germline CDR1 LNHDA, CDR2 SQIVND (reference sequence). The CDR3 consists of 14 residues. As DNA, the CDR3 is TGTGCCAGTAGTAGAGGGACGGGCTACAATGAGCAGTTCTTC. Translated: CASSRGTGYNEQFF.

The genes are TRBV7-9 and TRBJ2-2; no reliable D call. Germline assignment: CDR1 SEHNR and CDR2 FQNEAQ (reference sequence). The CDR3 covers 15 residues. The ends were cut back, 5 bases at V and 5 bases at J, with 15 bases in the middle. The CDR3 DNA reads as TGTGCCAGCAGCGAGTTGTGGGCGAGAACCGGGGAGCTGTTTTTT. This gives the protein CASSELWARTGELFF.

The V gene is TRBV29-1, the J gene TRBJ2-5, with 8 nucleotides matching TRBD2. This CDR3 is 16 amino acids long. CDR1 and CDR2 (germline): SQVTM, ANQGSEA. V lost 3 bases and J lost 5; bases outside the gene matches: 14. CDR3 DNA sequence: TGCAGCGTTGAGGGTAGCGGGAACCTCGCGGATGAGACCCAGTACTTC. This encodes CSVEGSGNLADETQYF. Complete variable domain (other parts from reference TRBV29-1 and TRBJ2-5): SAVISQKPSRDICQRGTSLTIQCQVDSQVTMMFWYRQQPGQSLTLIATANQGSEATYESGFVIDKFPISRPNLTFSTLTVSNMSPEDSSIYLCSVEGSGNLADETQYFGPGTRLLVL.

The chain couples TRBV23-1 to TRBJ1-3; 9 bases match TRBD1. TRBV23-1 qualifies as an ORF whose function is uncertain. V trimming: 2 bases; J trimming: 4 bases; junction bases outside the gene matches: 9. The CDR3 totals 17 residues. CDR3 coding DNA: TGCGCCAGCAGTCAAGACTTGGGACAGGGATCCGGAAACACCATATATTTT. It is translated as CASSQDLGQGSGNTIYF.

This clone came up a few times. This chain joins TRBV9 and TRBJ2-5, with no clear D. This CDR3 has 10 residues. Trimming removed 5 bases from V and 4 bases from J, with 3 bases in between. The germline gives CDR1 SGDLS, CDR2 YYNGEE. CDR3 DNA: TGTGCCAGCAGTGGAGAGACCCAGTACTTC. It specifies CASSGETQYF.

Concerning this clone: This sample also contains other DNA sequences that code for the same CDR3. This chain joins TRBV27 and TRBJ2-7, with 9 positions matching TRBD1. Losses at the gene ends were 0 bases for V and 5 bases for J; bases not matched to a gene: 2. Germline assignment: CDR1 MNHEY and CDR2 SMNVEV (reference sequence). The CDR3 consists of 14 residues. CDR3 DNA sequence: TGTGCCAGCAGTTTATCGGGGACAGGGAACGAGCAGTACTTC. Translation: CASSLSGTGNEQYF.

The V gene is TRBV7-9, the J gene TRBJ2-5, with 7 bases lining up with TRBD1. Judging by the DNA end, TRBJ2-7 fits better; the J call may be wrong. The CDR3 is made up of 14 amino acids. Per the germline V gene, CDR1 is SEHNR and CDR2 is FQNEAQ (reference sequence). This CDR3 is CASSFRDRPYEQYF. CDR3 sequence (DNA): TGTGCCAGCAGCTTCCGGGACAGACCCTACGAGCAGTACTTC.

CDR3 region: CASSLSDRGGETQYF. The DNA for the CDR3 is TGTGCCAGCAGCTTAAGCGACAGGGGAGGGGAGACCCAGTACTTC. V usage is TRBV7-8 and J usage is TRBJ2-5; D may be TRBD1 (8 bases). This CDR3 contains 15 residues. V lost 2 bases and J lost 5, with 15 bases in between. Germline loops: CDR1 SGHVS, CDR2 FQNEAQ.

The chain employs TRBV2 and TRBJ2-7, with D unclear. Per germline, CDR1 SNHLY and CDR2 FYNNEI. CDR3 size: 13 residues. The ends were cut back, 6 bases at V and 0 bases at J, with 9 bases in the middle. This chain's CDR3 is CASSDRLSYEQYF. In nucleotides, the CDR3 is TGTGCCAGCAGCGACCGACTCTCCTACGAGCAGTACTTC.

The chain uses TRBV29-1 and TRBJ2-3; D unclear. This CDR3 region has 12 residues. The V gene lost 3 bases and the J gene lost 3 bases, with 7 bases spanning the gap. Germline V CDR1 and CDR2: SQVTM, ANQGSEA. The CDR3 protein is CSVDNPTDTQYF. The CDR3 DNA sequence: TGCAGCGTTGACAATCCTACAGATACGCAGTATTTT.

The J gene is TRBJ2-3, the V gene TRBV7-9; 7 bases fit TRBD1. V lost 1 base and J lost 0; bases outside the gene matches: 4. Germline lookup yields CDR1 SEHNR and CDR2 FQNEAQ (reference sequence). The CDR3 runs to 16 residues. The CDR3 sequence is CASSLDRGPSTDTQYF. CDR3 sequence (DNA): TGTGCCAGCAGCTTAGACAGGGGACCTAGCACAGATACGCAGTATTTT.

This clone was found a few times. The V call is TRBV7-6, the J call TRBJ2-2; D gene uncertain. V was pared by 5 bases and J by 0 bases, with 13 bases between. Germline values: CDR1 SGHVS, CDR2 FNYEAQ. The CDR3 runs 16 residues. CDR3 coding DNA: TGTGCCAGCAGCCATCTGACACGCGCGAACACCGGGGAGCTGTTTTTT. Its translation is CASSHLTRANTGELFF.

This clone has only a few counts. The V and J genes are TRBV7-6 and TRBJ2-1, with 9 bases matching TRBD2. V lost 5 bases to trimming and J lost 0 bases; unmatched junction nucleotides: 11. The CDR3 has 18 amino acids. CDR1 is SGHVS, CDR2 FNYEAQ, per germline. CDR3: CASSPTSGRPSSYNEQFF. The CDR3 DNA reads TGTGCCAGCAGCCCAACGAGCGGGAGGCCTAGCTCCTACAATGAGCAGTTCTTC.

This sequence joins TRBV27 and TRBJ2-1; D may be TRBD2 (5 bases). Germline V lookup: CDR1 MNHEY, CDR2 SMNVEV (reference sequence). V was cut by 1 base and J by 6 bases, with 7 bases left in between. The CDR3 has 13 amino acids. The CDR3 is CASSLWEFNEQFF. CDR3 nucleotide sequence: TGTGCCAGCAGTTTATGGGAGTTCAATGAGCAGTTCTTC.

J is TRBJ1-1 and V is TRBV7-2, with D possibly being TRBD1 (5 bases). In germline, CDR1 is SGHTA, CDR2 FQGNSA. Trimming pared 4 bases from V and 0 bases from J, leaving 9 bases between. CDR3 length: 14 residues. CDR3 in amino acids: CASSSGVLNTEAFF. As DNA, the CDR3 is TGTGCCAGCAGCTCGGGGGTTCTGAACACTGAAGCTTTCTTT.

This clone is a singleton in its sample. The rearrangement links TRBV29-1 to TRBJ2-7; 10 bases line up with TRBD2. Germline V lookup: CDR1 SQVTM, CDR2 ANQGSEA. V trimming: 7 bases; J trimming: 0 bases; junction bases outside the gene matches: 9. The CDR3 runs to 15 residues. CDR3 region: CSAETSGLSSYEQYF. For the CDR3, the DNA is TGCAGCGCCGAGACTAGCGGGCTGAGCTCCTACGAGCAGTACTTC.

The chain carries TRBV11-2 and TRBJ2-1; perhaps D is TRBD1 or TRBD2 (5 bases each). Trimming took 7 bases from V and 3 from J, leaving 10 bases between them. CDR3 size: 13 residues. Germline CDR1 and CDR2: SGHAT and FQNNGV. CDR3 nucleotides: TGTGCCAGCACAACTGGGGGCTACAATGAGCAGTTCTTC. Translating it yields CASTTGGYNEQFF.

This chain uses TRBV25-1 with TRBJ2-2; D may be TRBD1 (5 bases). The V end lost 4 bases, the J end lost 0 bases, and 6 bases lay between the germline ends. Germline values: CDR1 MGHDK, CDR2 SYGVNS. The CDR3 is 14 amino acids. The DNA of the CDR3 is TGTGCCAGCAGTGGGGGCGCGAACACCGGGGAGCTGTTTTTT. Translating gives CASSGGANTGELFF. The full variable domain, completed using reference TRBV25-1 and TRBJ2-2, is EADIYQTPRYLVIGTGKKITLECSQTMGHDKMYWYQQDPGMELHLIHYSYGVNSTEKGDLSSESTVSRIRTEHFPLTLESARPSHTSQYLCASSGGANTGELFFGEGSRLTVL.

The genes are TRBV5-1 and TRBJ1-4, with D hard to call. The CDR3 runs to 15 residues. Trimming pared 4 bases from V and 5 bases from J, leaving 15 bases between. The germline CDR1 and CDR2 sequences are SGHRS and YFSETQ. This chain's CDR3 is CASSHATRPNEKLFF. The CDR3 coding sequence is TGCGCCAGCAGCCATGCCACACGTCCGAATGAAAAACTGTTTTTT.

V is TRBV29-1 and J is TRBJ2-2; 12 bases match TRBD1. The junction had 23 bases not matched to a gene; V was cut back by 6 bases and J by 6 bases. Looked up from germline, CDR1 is SQVTM and CDR2 is ANQGSEA. This CDR3 is built from 20 residues. CDR3 in amino acids: CSVHPGTGGEDNWGPGELFF. CDR3 nucleotides: TGCAGCGTCCATCCCGGGACAGGGGGCGAAGATAATTGGGGCCCCGGGGAGCTGTTTTTT.

The chain combines TRBV27 with TRBJ2-7; D is unresolved. V lost 6 bases, J lost 5 bases, and 17 bases lay in between. The CDR3 runs 14 residues. Germline V gene sequence: CDR1 MNHEY, CDR2 SMNVEV (reference sequence). DNA of the CDR3: TGTGCCAGCAGCCCGCGGCAGGACGGGCACGAGCAGTACTTC. It encodes CASSPRQDGHEQYF.

V is TRBV19 and J is TRBJ2-1; TRBD1 might be the D (5 bases). Trimming took 2 bases from V and 7 from J, leaving 12 bases between them. This CDR3 has 14 residues. Germline CDR1 reads LNHDA; CDR2 reads SQIVND (reference sequence). The CDR3 DNA sequence: TGTGCCAGTAGTATAACCCCCGCAGGGAATGAGCAGTTCTTC. Amino acid sequence: CASSITPAGNEQFF.